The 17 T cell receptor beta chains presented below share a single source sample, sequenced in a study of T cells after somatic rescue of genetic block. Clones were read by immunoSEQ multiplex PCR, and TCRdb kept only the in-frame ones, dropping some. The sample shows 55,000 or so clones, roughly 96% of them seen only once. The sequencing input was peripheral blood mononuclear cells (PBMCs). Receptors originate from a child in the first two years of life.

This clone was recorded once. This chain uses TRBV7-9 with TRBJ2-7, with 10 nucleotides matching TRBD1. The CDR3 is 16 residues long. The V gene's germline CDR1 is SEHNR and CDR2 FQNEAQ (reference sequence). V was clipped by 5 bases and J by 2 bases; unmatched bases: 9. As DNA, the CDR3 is TGTGCCAGCAGCCCCAAAAACGGACAGGGGGCCTACGAGCAGTACTTC. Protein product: CASSPKNGQGAYEQYF.

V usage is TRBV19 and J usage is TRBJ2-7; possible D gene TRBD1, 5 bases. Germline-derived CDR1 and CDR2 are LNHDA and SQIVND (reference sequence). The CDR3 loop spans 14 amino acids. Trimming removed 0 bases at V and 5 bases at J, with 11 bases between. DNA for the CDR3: TGTGCCAGTAGTATAGACAGGGTTGTCAACGAGCAGTACTTC. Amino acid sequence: CASSIDRVVNEQYF.

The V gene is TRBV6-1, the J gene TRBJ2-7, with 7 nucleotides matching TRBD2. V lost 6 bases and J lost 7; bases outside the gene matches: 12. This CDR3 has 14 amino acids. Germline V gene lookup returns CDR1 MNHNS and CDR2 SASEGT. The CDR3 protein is CASSVTVPGGEQYF. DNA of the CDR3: TGTGCCAGCAGCGTAACAGTTCCCGGGGGGGAGCAGTACTTC.

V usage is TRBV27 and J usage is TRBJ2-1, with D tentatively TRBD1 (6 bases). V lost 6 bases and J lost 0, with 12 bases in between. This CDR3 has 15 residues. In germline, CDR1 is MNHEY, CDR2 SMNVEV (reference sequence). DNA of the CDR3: TGTGCCAGCAGATCAACAGGGAGCTCCTACAATGAGCAGTTCTTC. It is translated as CASRSTGSSYNEQFF.

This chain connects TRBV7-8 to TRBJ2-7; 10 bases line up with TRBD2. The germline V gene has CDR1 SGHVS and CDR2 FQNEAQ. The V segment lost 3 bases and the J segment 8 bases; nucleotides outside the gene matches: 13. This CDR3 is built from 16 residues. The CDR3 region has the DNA TGTGCCAGCAGCTTTGGCCGACTAGCGGGTATGGAAAAGCAGTACTTC. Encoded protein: CASSFGRLAGMEKQYF.

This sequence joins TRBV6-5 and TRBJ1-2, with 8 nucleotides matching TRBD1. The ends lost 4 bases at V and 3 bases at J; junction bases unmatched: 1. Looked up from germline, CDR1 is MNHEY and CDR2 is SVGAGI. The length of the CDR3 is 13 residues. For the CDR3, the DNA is TGTGCCAGCAGTTCAGGGGGCTACTATGGCTACACCTTC. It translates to CASSSGGYYGYTF.

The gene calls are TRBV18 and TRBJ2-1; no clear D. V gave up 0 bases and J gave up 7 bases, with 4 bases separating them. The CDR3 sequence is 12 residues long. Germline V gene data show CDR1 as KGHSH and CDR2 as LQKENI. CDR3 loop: CASSPPGNEQFF. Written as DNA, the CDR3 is TGTGCCAGCTCACCACCGGGGAATGAGCAGTTCTTC.

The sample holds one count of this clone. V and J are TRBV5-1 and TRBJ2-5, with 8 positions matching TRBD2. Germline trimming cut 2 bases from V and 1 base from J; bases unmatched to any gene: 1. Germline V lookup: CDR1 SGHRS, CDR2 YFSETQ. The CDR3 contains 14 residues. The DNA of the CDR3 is TGCGCCAGCAGCTTTACTAGCGGCCAAGAGACCCAGTACTTC. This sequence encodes CASSFTSGQETQYF.

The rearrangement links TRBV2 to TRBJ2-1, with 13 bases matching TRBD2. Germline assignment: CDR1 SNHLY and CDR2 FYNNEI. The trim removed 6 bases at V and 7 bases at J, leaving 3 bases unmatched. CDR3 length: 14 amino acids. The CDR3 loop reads CASRTSGRTNEQFF. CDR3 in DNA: TGTGCCAGCAGGACTAGCGGGAGGACTAATGAGCAGTTCTTC.

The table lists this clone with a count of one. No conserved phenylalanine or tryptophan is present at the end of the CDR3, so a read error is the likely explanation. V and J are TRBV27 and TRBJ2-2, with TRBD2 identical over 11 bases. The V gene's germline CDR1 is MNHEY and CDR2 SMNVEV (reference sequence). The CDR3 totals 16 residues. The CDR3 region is CASRGSGRANAGELFL. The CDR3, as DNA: TGTGCCAGCAGGGGTAGCGGGAGGGCGAACGCCGGGGAGCTGTTTCTT.

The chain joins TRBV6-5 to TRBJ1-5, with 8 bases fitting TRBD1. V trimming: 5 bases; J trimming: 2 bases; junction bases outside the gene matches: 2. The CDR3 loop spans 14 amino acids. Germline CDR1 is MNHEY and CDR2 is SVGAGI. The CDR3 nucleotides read TGTGCCAGCAGTGAGGACAGGGGCAATCAGCCCCAGCATTTT. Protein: CASSEDRGNQPQHF.

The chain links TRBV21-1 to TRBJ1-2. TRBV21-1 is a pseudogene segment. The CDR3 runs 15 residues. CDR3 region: CASSKTPQGDYGYTF. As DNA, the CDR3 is TGTGCCAGCAGCAAAACCCCCCAGGGAGACTATGGCTACACCTTC.

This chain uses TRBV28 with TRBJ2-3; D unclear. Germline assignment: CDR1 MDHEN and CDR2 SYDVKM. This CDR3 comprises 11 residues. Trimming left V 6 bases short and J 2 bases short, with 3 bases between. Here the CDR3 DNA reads TGTGCCAGCAGACTCACAGATACGCAGTATTTT. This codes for CASRLTDTQYF.

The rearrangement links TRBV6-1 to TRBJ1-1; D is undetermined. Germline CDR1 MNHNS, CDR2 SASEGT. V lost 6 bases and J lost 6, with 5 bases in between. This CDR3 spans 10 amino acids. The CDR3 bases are TGTGCCAGCAGGGGCCCTGAAGCTTTCTTT. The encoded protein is CASRGPEAFF.

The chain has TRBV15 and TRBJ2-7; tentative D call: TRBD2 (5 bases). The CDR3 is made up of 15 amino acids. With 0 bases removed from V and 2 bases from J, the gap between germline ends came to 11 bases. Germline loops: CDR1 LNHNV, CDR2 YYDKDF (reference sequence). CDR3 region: CATSRELVGPYEQYF. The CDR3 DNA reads TGTGCCACCAGCAGAGAACTAGTAGGCCCCTACGAGCAGTACTTC.

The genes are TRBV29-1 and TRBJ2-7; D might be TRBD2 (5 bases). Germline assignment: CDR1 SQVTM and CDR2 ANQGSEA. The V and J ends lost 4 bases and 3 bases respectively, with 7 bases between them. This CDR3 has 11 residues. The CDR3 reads CSVGGYYEQYF. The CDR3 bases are TGCAGCGTTGGAGGGTACTACGAGCAGTACTTC.

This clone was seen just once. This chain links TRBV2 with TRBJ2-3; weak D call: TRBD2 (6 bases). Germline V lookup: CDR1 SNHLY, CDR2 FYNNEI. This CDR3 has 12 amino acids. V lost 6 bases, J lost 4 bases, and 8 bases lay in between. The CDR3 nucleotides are TGTGCCAGCAGCCGACTAGCAGATACGCAGTATTTT. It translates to CASSRLADTQYF. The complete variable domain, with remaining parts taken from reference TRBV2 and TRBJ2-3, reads EPEVTQTPSHQVTQMGQEVILRCVPISNHLYFYWYRQILGQKVEFLVSFYNNEISEKSEIFDDQFSVERPDGSNFTLKIRSTKLEDSAMYFCASSRLADTQYFGPGTRLTVL.